Following are 16 T cell receptor beta chains from one sample sequenced in a study of regulatory T cells in long-lasting Graves disease (dated by TCRdb to the early 2020s). The time point label on this specimen signifies: newly diagnosed GD, antithyroid drugs for less than 3 months. RNA was extracted from PBMCs in TRIzol for both TCR sequencing and RNA sequencing. Libraries were constructed by multiplex PCR. Sequencer: Illumina HiSeq 4000. iRepertoire HTBI primers and Arm-PCR amplification of CDR3 regions were used to construct TCR beta libraries. TCRdb reprocessing: public reads trimmed at Q25 with fastp, clones called with MiXCR, in-frame beta chains kept. Duplicate CDR3 protein sequences are folded into a single record with the most common DNA and genes. For this sample there are about 330,000 distinct CDR3 sequences; around 15% appear just once. The leading ten clones occupy roughly a fifth of the sample.

This sample was also put to use in a study of T cells in Graves' hyperthyroidism and ophthalmopathy.

The sequencing used peripheral blood mononuclear cells (PBMCs), collected at new diagnosis, from a patient treated with antithyroid drugs. These receptors were obtained from a young woman with Graves disease. Donor details come from another sample of the same person, matched by shared clones.

For this clonotype: A much larger clone is a single base away; this may be a read error. This chain connects TRBV5-1 to TRBJ2-1; TRBD2 matches 11 bases. This CDR3 has 15 amino acids. The V gene's germline CDR1 is SGHRS and CDR2 YFSETQ. CDR3 in amino acids: CSSSDGTSGNNEQFF. CDR3 in DNA: TGCTCCAGCAGCGACGGGACTAGCGGCAACAATGAGCAGTTCTTC.

This clonotype was seen many times. The chain links TRBV28 to TRBJ2-7; TRBD1 aligns across 10 bases. Trimming removed 6 bases from V and 6 bases from J; junction bases left unmatched: 5. The CDR3 extends over 13 amino acids. Per germline, CDR1 MDHEN and CDR2 SYDVKM. The CDR3 here is CASRGQGSGEQYF. The CDR3 DNA sequence: TGTGCCAGCAGGGGACAGGGGTCCGGCGAGCAGTACTTC.

This clonotype was recorded at least ten times. The chain is built from TRBV27 and TRBJ1-1, with D unclear. The CDR3 covers 14 residues. CDR1 and CDR2 (germline): MNHEY, SMNVEV (reference sequence). V lost 2 bases, J lost 1 base, and 8 bases lay in between. CDR3: CASSLISGNTEAFF. The CDR3, as DNA: TGTGCCAGCAGTTTAATATCGGGGAACACTGAAGCTTTCTTT.

Ten or more counts support this clonotype. V and J are TRBV5-1 and TRBJ2-1; 11 nucleotides line up with TRBD1. CDR1 and CDR2 (germline): SGHRS, YFSETQ. The CDR3 consists of 15 residues. Germline trimming cut 0 bases from V and 7 bases from J; bases unmatched to any gene: 3. This CDR3 reads CASSLAGQGANEQFF. The CDR3 nucleotides read TGCGCCAGCAGCTTGGCTGGACAGGGGGCAAATGAGCAGTTCTTC.

This clonotype was detected ten times or more. This rearrangement joins TRBV7-3 to TRBJ2-1; 11 nucleotides line up with TRBD2. The CDR3 has 15 residues. Germline V lookup: CDR1 SGHTA, CDR2 FQGTGA. Trimming removed 2 bases from V and 6 bases from J; junction bases left unmatched: 3. The CDR3 loop is CASSLGGLAVNEQFF. As DNA, the CDR3 is TGTGCCAGCAGCTTAGGGGGACTAGCGGTCAATGAGCAGTTCTTC.

This clonotype was counted only a few times. The rearrangement links TRBV6-2 or TRBV6-3 to TRBJ2-7; D gene uncertain. The CDR3 sequence is 13 residues long. V shed 7 bases and J shed 4 bases, with 14 bases lying between them. The germline V gene encodes CDR1 MNHEY and CDR2 SVGEGT. DNA for the CDR3: TGTGCCAGCAAGTTCCTCGGAAAATACGAGCAGTACTTC. Protein sequence: CASKFLGKYEQYF.

Ten or more counts support this clonotype. The chain links TRBV5-1 to TRBJ2-5; 10 bases agree with TRBD2. V lost 0 bases, J lost 5 bases, and 4 bases stayed unmatched. Germline CDR1 and CDR2: SGHRS and YFSETQ. CDR3 length: 15 residues. The CDR3 is CASSLGSSGSETQYF. In nucleotides, the CDR3 is TGCGCCAGCAGCTTGGGATCTAGCGGGAGCGAGACCCAGTACTTC.

The sample holds many counts of this clonotype. The V call is TRBV28, the J call TRBJ2-7; weak D call: TRBD1 (5 bases). CDR1 is MDHEN and CDR2 is SYDVKM in the germline V gene. CDR3 size: 13 residues. V gave up 6 bases and J gave up 0 bases, with 9 bases separating them. The CDR3 DNA is TGTGCCAGCAGAGGCAGGGCCTCCTACGAGCAGTACTTC. Protein sequence: CASRGRASYEQYF.

This clonotype was seen many times. The chain couples TRBV12-3 or TRBV12-4 to TRBJ2-7; D tentatively fits TRBD1 or TRBD2 (6 bases each). The CDR3 totals 15 residues. Trimming took 1 base from V and 0 from J, leaving 10 bases between them. CDR3 DNA sequence: TGTGCCAGCAGTTTAGGGAAGGGGGGCTCCTACGAGCAGTACTTC. Translated, it gives CASSLGKGGSYEQYF.

This clonotype came up many times. The chain carries TRBV9 and TRBJ1-1; D uncertain. The V and J ends lost 5 bases and 3 bases respectively, with 14 bases between them. Germline V gives CDR1 SGDLS, CDR2 YYNGEE. This CDR3 contains 14 residues. Written as DNA, the CDR3 is TGTGCCAGCAGGAAGGTTCGACACGACACTGAAGCTTTCTTT. Translated, it gives CASRKVRHDTEAFF. The variable domain in full, with the rest retrieved from reference TRBV9 and TRBJ1-1, is DSGVTQTPKHLITATGQRVTLRCSPRSGDLSVYWYQQSLDQGLQFLIQYYNGEERAKGNILERFSAQQFPDLHSELNLSSLELGDSALYFCASRKVRHDTEAFFGQGTRLTVV.

V and J are TRBV12-3 or TRBV12-4 and TRBJ2-2, with a possible D match to TRBD1 (6 bases). The CDR3 covers 15 residues. Trimming removed 4 bases from V and 1 base from J, with 10 bases in between. CDR3 nucleotides: TGTGCCAGCAGTTACTCGACAGGGAACACCGGGGAGCTGTTTTTT. Protein product: CASSYSTGNTGELFF.

This clonotype has at least ten counts. This chain joins TRBV7-8 and TRBJ2-3, with 11 positions matching TRBD2. The germline V gene has CDR1 SGHVS and CDR2 FQNEAQ. The CDR3 consists of 15 residues. J was trimmed by 5 bases and V by 5 bases; bases with no gene match: 6. The CDR3 region has the DNA TGTGCCAGCAGCCCTAGCGGGGGGCCCAGAGATACGCAGTATTTT. It yields the protein CASSPSGGPRDTQYF. The complete variable domain, with remaining parts taken from reference TRBV7-8 and TRBJ2-3, reads GAGVSQSPRYKVAKRGQDVALRCDPISGHVSLFWYQQALGQGPEFLTYFQNEAQLDKSGLPSDRFFAERPEGSVSTLKIQRTQQEDSAVYLCASSPSGGPRDTQYFGPGTRLTVL.

This clonotype was seen just once. Relative to the germline gene, one junction end is altered; a read error may explain this. J is TRBJ2-7 and V is TRBV6-2 or TRBV6-3; TRBD2 might be the D (5 bases). This CDR3 comprises 13 residues. Germline loops: CDR1 MNHEY, CDR2 SVGEGT. Here the CDR3 DNA reads TGTACCAGCGGTGGAGGTCCCCTCTACGAGCAGTACTTC. Protein: CTSGGGPLYEQYF.

This clonotype was seen at least ten times. V usage is TRBV6-1 and J usage is TRBJ2-7, with 8 bases aligning to TRBD1. Germline CDR1 MNHNS, CDR2 SASEGT. The CDR3 has 13 residues. Trimming took 3 bases from V and 6 from J; bases not matched to a gene: 4. The DNA for the CDR3 is TGTGCCAGCAGTGATCAGGGGGCGTTCGAGCAGTACTTC. This encodes CASSDQGAFEQYF.

In this sample, this clonotype turned up many times. V usage is TRBV11-2 and J usage is TRBJ2-1; tentatively, D is TRBD1 (6 bases). Germline V CDR1 and CDR2: SGHAT, FQNNGV. V gave up 5 bases and J gave up 4 bases, with 12 bases separating them. CDR3 length: 14 amino acids. The CDR3 DNA follows: TGTGCCAGCAGCACAAGACAGGATTACAATGAGCAGTTCTTC. This encodes CASSTRQDYNEQFF.

This clonotype has at least ten counts. V gene TRBV27 combines with J gene TRBJ2-3, with 11 positions matching TRBD2. Germline V gene lookup returns CDR1 MNHEY and CDR2 SMNVEV (reference sequence). V lost 6 bases to trimming and J lost 2 bases; unmatched junction nucleotides: 10. The CDR3 is 17 residues long. CDR3 sequence reads: CASSLRVAGGPTDTQYF. CDR3 DNA: TGTGCCAGCAGCCTGCGGGTAGCGGGAGGGCCCACAGATACGCAGTATTTT.